The 26 T cell receptor beta chains given below trace back to one sample, sequenced in a study of blood T cell repertoires in COVID-19. TCRdb's table, derived via immunoSEQ multiplex PCR, lists solely in-frame clones and lacks some. The profile shows some 370,000 clones, roughly 90% of them singletons. Sequencing used peripheral blood. Every receptor here comes from a man aged 35 to 55 with acute or convalescent COVID-19.

The V gene is TRBV24-1, the J gene TRBJ1-2; D gene unclear. Trimming shortened V by 4 bases and J by 0 bases, and 5 bases separated the two germline ends. Germline lookup yields CDR1 KGHDR and CDR2 SFDVKD. The CDR3 spans 13 residues. CDR3 coding DNA: TGTGCCACCAGTGAGGGCGCTAACTATGGCTACACCTTC. Protein product: CATSEGANYGYTF.

The J gene is TRBJ2-1, the V gene TRBV2; 10 bases fit TRBD2. Trimming at V came to 3 bases and at J to 4 bases, leaving 3 bases not matched to a gene. Germline-derived CDR1 and CDR2 are SNHLY and FYNNEI. This CDR3 has 15 residues. For the CDR3, the DNA is TGTGCCAGCAGTGAGGAGCGGGGGGGGTACAATGAGCAGTTCTTC. Amino acids: CASSEERGGYNEQFF.

The genes are TRBV10-3 and TRBJ2-7; 8 bases map to TRBD1. The CDR3 is 14 amino acids. After removal of 6 bases from V and 5 bases from J, the junction contained 9 bases not matched to a gene. Germline assignment: CDR1 ENHRY and CDR2 SYGVKD. CDR3 region: CAIRGDRGVNEQYF. CDR3 nucleotide sequence: TGTGCCATCAGGGGAGACAGGGGTGTCAACGAGCAGTACTTC.

The chain's CDR3 is CASSVVGTSGGNTDTQYF. The CDR3 nucleotides read TGTGCCAGCAGCGTAGTTGGGACTAGCGGGGGGAACACAGATACGCAGTATTTT. This sequence joins TRBV9 and TRBJ2-3; 15 nucleotides line up with TRBD2. This CDR3 spans 18 amino acids. Germline V gene data show CDR1 as SGDLS and CDR2 as YYNGEE. V lost 0 bases, J lost 2 bases, and 4 bases stayed unmatched.

This rearrangement joins TRBV5-1 to TRBJ1-1; unclear D gene. The CDR3 is 13 amino acids. Trimming left V 2 bases short and J 1 base short, with 6 bases between. Germline assignment: CDR1 SGHRS and CDR2 YFSETQ. CDR3 loop: CASSFTRNTEAFF. Here the CDR3 DNA reads TGCGCCAGCAGCTTTACAAGGAACACTGAAGCTTTCTTT.

This clone is a singleton in its sample. The genes are TRBV21-1 and TRBJ1-2; the D call TRBD1 from the table was never checked on the DNA. TRBV21-1 is labeled a pseudogene. The CDR3 is made up of 17 amino acids. DNA of the CDR3: TGTGCCAGCAGCGGAGGGACAGGGCACCCTACGCCATATGGCTACACCTTC. Translating it yields CASSGGTGHPTPYGYTF.

This clone was picked up a small number of times. This chain links TRBV7-9 with TRBJ2-1, with D perhaps TRBD2 (6 bases). Germline V gene lookup returns CDR1 SEHNR and CDR2 FQNEAQ (reference sequence). This CDR3 comprises 15 residues. Between the trimmed V and J ends, which lost 7 bases and 5 bases, there was a span of 18 bases. DNA for the CDR3: TGTGCCAGCAACCCGGACCGTAGCGGTAACAATGAGCAGTTCTTC. Translated, it gives CASNPDRSGNNEQFF. Drawing the rest from reference TRBV7-9 and TRBJ2-1, the complete variable domain is DTGVSQNPRHKITKRGQNVTFRCDPISEHNRLYWYRQTLGQGPEFLTYFQNEAQLEKSRLLSDRFSAERPKGSFSTLEIQRTEQGDSAMYLCASNPDRSGNNEQFFGPGTRLTVL.

The V call is TRBV10-3, the J call TRBJ1-1; D remains ambiguous. The germline V gene has CDR1 ENHRY and CDR2 SYGVKD. Between the trimmed V and J ends, which lost 6 bases and 0 bases, there was a span of 8 bases. The CDR3 has 13 amino acids. This CDR3 reads CAIRMQVNTEAFF. The DNA of the CDR3 is TGTGCCATCAGGATGCAGGTGAACACTGAAGCTTTCTTT.

The chain links TRBV23-1 to TRBJ1-2; 8 positions agree with TRBD1. TRBV23-1 is marked as an open reading frame, function uncertain. The CDR3 length is 15 residues. V was clipped by 2 bases and J by 7 bases; unmatched bases: 9. As DNA, the CDR3 is TGCGCCAGCAGTCAAGACGAAGGACAGGGTTGTGGCTACACCTTC. This sequence encodes CASSQDEGQGCGYTF.

The gene calls are TRBV12-3 or TRBV12-4 and TRBJ2-7, with D unresolved. V lost 2 bases, J lost 2 bases, and 7 bases lay in between. The CDR3 covers 13 residues. The CDR3 protein is CASSLSETYEQYF. CDR3 sequence (DNA): TGTGCCAGCAGTTTATCAGAAACCTACGAGCAGTACTTC.

The V gene is TRBV5-1, the J gene TRBJ2-3; 8 bases are a match to TRBD2. V was pared by 0 bases and J by 1 base, with 4 bases of the junction left unmatched. This CDR3 has 16 residues. Germline loops: CDR1 SGHRS, CDR2 YFSETQ. The DNA for the CDR3 is TGCGCCAGCAGCTTGGGGTCAGCGGGGGGCACAGATACGCAGTATTTT. This encodes CASSLGSAGGTDTQYF.

This clone was counted once. This sequence joins TRBV27 and TRBJ2-5, with D hard to call. The CDR3 runs to 14 residues. Germline CDR1 and CDR2: MNHEY and SMNVEV (reference sequence). The ends were cut back, 0 bases at V and 9 bases at J, with 14 bases in the middle. This chain's CDR3 is CASSLSRARMPQYF. The CDR3 bases are TGTGCCAGCAGTTTATCGAGAGCCCGTATGCCCCAGTACTTC.

This chain uses TRBV28 with TRBJ2-7; 10 bases are shared with TRBD1. Trimming took 2 bases from V and 6 from J; bases not matched to a gene: 7. CDR3 length: 15 residues. Germline V gene data show CDR1 as MDHEN and CDR2 as SYDVKM. CDR3 nucleotides: TGTGCCAGCAGTTTACCGGGACAGGGGATGGGCGAGCAGTACTTC. It specifies CASSLPGQGMGEQYF.

The chain carries TRBV11-2 and TRBJ2-3, with a possible D match to TRBD1 (5 bases). CDR1 is SGHAT and CDR2 is FQNNGV in the germline V gene. This CDR3 is built from 14 residues. V shed 7 bases and J shed 7 bases, with 18 bases lying between them. The CDR3 bases are TGTGCCAGCACCCCGGATATAGGGGTCTATACGCAGTATTTT. Its protein product is CASTPDIGVYTQYF.

In this sample, this clone turned up once. In nucleotides, the CDR3 is TGTGCCAGCAGTGAAATGAGGGGGAGCACAGATACGCAGTATTTT. Encoded protein: CASSEMRGSTDTQYF. The genes are TRBV6-1 and TRBJ2-3; D perhaps matches TRBD1 (6 bases). This CDR3 comprises 15 residues. CDR1 MNHNS and CDR2 SASEGT come from the germline V gene. V lost 2 bases and J lost 0, with 9 bases in between.

This clone was seen a single time. The chain has TRBV9 and TRBJ1-6; TRBD1 matches 9 bases. The CDR3 spans 15 residues. Losses at the gene ends were 4 bases for V and 8 bases for J; bases not matched to a gene: 7. CDR1 is SGDLS and CDR2 is YYNGEE in the germline V gene. CDR3 DNA sequence: TGTGCCAGCAGCATCAGACGGGACAGGGATTCACCCCTCCACTTT. This translates into CASSIRRDRDSPLHF.

This chain uses TRBV28 with TRBJ1-4; tentative D call: TRBD1 (5 bases). Trimming took off 1 base at V and 3 bases at J, with 12 bases between the two ends. CDR3 size: 16 residues. Germline-derived CDR1 and CDR2 are MDHEN and SYDVKM. CDR3 residues: CASSLSGGLSNEKLFF. As DNA, the CDR3 is TGTGCCAGCAGTTTATCCGGGGGTCTATCTAATGAAAAACTGTTTTTT. Drawing the rest from reference TRBV28 and TRBJ1-4, the complete variable domain is DVKVTQSSRYLVKRTGEKVFLECVQDMDHENMFWYRQDPGLGLRLIYFSYDVKMKEKGDIPEGYSVSREKKERFSLILESASTNQTSMYLCASSLSGGLSNEKLFFGSGTQLSVL.

This clone has a single count. The rearrangement joins TRBV12-3 or TRBV12-4 to TRBJ2-3; unclear D gene. This CDR3 contains 11 residues. Trimming shortened V by 4 bases and J by 5 bases, and 4 bases separated the two germline ends. The CDR3 loop reads CASSSGDTQYF. The CDR3 nucleotides read TGTGCCAGCAGTTCCGGAGATACGCAGTATTTT.

As to this clone: This sample includes further DNA sequences coding for the same CDR3. The chain links TRBV5-1 to TRBJ2-2, with 7 positions matching TRBD1. The trim removed 0 bases at V and 2 bases at J, leaving 1 base unmatched. CDR3 length: 15 amino acids. Per germline, CDR1 SGHRS and CDR2 YFSETQ. The CDR3 spells CASSLGQGNTGELFF. The CDR3 DNA is TGCGCCAGCAGCTTGGGACAGGGTAACACCGGGGAGCTGTTTTTT. The full variable domain, in which reference TRBV5-1 and TRBJ2-2 provide the parts outside the CDR3, is KAGVTQTPRYLIKTRGQQVTLSCSPISGHRSVSWYQQTPGQGLQFLFEYFSETQRNKGNFPGRFSGRQFSNSRSEMNVSTLELGDSALYLCASSLGQGNTGELFFGEGSRLTVL.

CDR3 sequence (DNA): TGTGCCAGCAGTGACTGGCGGGGCCAGCCCCAGCATTTT. Translating gives CASSDWRGQPQHF. The chain is built from TRBV2 and TRBJ1-5; possible D gene TRBD1, 5 bases. Trimming pared 3 bases from V and 7 bases from J, leaving 10 bases between. The CDR3 consists of 13 residues. Germline V gene data show CDR1 as SNHLY and CDR2 as FYNNEI.

The rearrangement joins TRBV30 to TRBJ1-6, with TRBD1 matching 7 bases. Unmatched junction bases numbered 5, after V lost 3 bases and J lost 9 bases. Germline V CDR1 and CDR2: GTSNPN, SVGIG (reference sequence). The CDR3 runs to 13 residues. CDR3 loop: CAWRWTGSSPLHF. The CDR3 region has the DNA TGTGCCTGGAGGTGGACAGGATCTTCACCCCTCCACTTT.

The sample holds many counts of this clone. The CDR3 loop is CASRIGGNTGELFF. The DNA for the CDR3 is TGCGCCAGCAGGATAGGGGGGAACACCGGGGAGCTGTTTTTT. The chain is built from TRBV5-1 and TRBJ2-2, with a possible D match to TRBD1 (6 bases). The CDR3 spans 14 residues. The V and J ends lost 5 bases and 1 base respectively, with 9 bases between them. Germline loops: CDR1 SGHRS, CDR2 YFSETQ.

The genes are TRBV19 and TRBJ2-7; possibly TRBD1 for D (5 bases). The V end was cut by 1 base, the J end by 2 bases, with 9 bases between. CDR1 and CDR2 (germline): LNHDA, SQIVND (reference sequence). The CDR3 loop spans 14 amino acids. CDR3 region: CASSIAETAYEQYF. The DNA for the CDR3 is TGTGCCAGTAGTATAGCGGAGACAGCCTACGAGCAGTACTTC.

The chain links TRBV20-1 to TRBJ2-7; no definite D call. From germline, CDR1 is DFQATT and CDR2 SNEGSKA (reference sequence). The CDR3 spans 12 residues. The germline V and J ends were trimmed by 6 bases and 4 bases, with 13 bases remaining between them. In DNA, the CDR3 is TGCAGTGCCAGTCGAAGGCGGTACGAGCAGTACTTC. This translates into CSASRRRYEQYF.

J is TRBJ2-7 and V is TRBV5-4, with 9 nucleotides matching TRBD1. V dropped 4 bases and J dropped 2; count of bases not matched to a gene: 4. Per germline, CDR1 SGHNT and CDR2 YYREEE (reference sequence). This CDR3 has 14 amino acids. This chain's CDR3 is CASSLDRGTYEQYF. DNA of the CDR3: TGTGCCAGCAGCCTGGACAGGGGAACCTACGAGCAGTACTTC.

The CDR3 sequence is CASSLPTDSLWTEKLFF. The CDR3 DNA reads TGTGCCAGCAGTTTGCCAACCGACAGTTTATGGACTGAAAAACTGTTTTTT. The V gene is TRBV28, the J gene TRBJ1-4; a possible D gene is TRBD1 (5 bases). This CDR3 is 17 amino acids long. The ends were cut back, 3 bases at V and 7 bases at J, with 21 bases in the middle. CDR1 and CDR2 (germline): MDHEN, SYDVKM.